A single sample is the source of the 7 T cell receptor beta chains below, sequenced in a study of T cell changes during pregnancy in multiple sclerosis. Profiled with immunoSEQ multiplex PCR; TCRdb holds only in-frame clones, not every one. This sample has about 38,000 clones, with 91% found just once. Source: CD8+ T cells from peripheral blood mononuclear cells, taken in the second trimester of pregnancy. The origin of the receptors is a female donor with multiple sclerosis, enrolled in a pregnancy study.

This sequence joins TRBV28 and TRBJ2-7, with D unresolved. The CDR3 has 13 amino acids. Looked up from germline, CDR1 is MDHEN and CDR2 is SYDVKM. V lost 3 bases to trimming and J lost 3 bases, with 9 bases between them. In DNA form, the CDR3 reads TGTGCCAGCAGTTTGGGCCTGGGCTACGAGCAGTACTTC. Translation gives CASSLGLGYEQYF.

The chain couples TRBV25-1 to TRBJ2-5, with TRBD2 as a possible D gene (7 bases). Germline V gene lookup returns CDR1 MGHDK and CDR2 SYGVNS. V was clipped by 5 bases and J by 2 bases, with 18 bases between them. This CDR3 contains 16 residues. CDR3 coding DNA: TGTGCCAGCAGTAGGGGGAAATGGGAGGGACAAGAGACCCAGTACTTC. It specifies CASSRGKWEGQETQYF. Using reference TRBV25-1 and TRBJ2-5 for the parts outside the CDR3, the full variable domain is EADIYQTPRYLVIGTGKKITLECSQTMGHDKMYWYQQDPGMELHLIHYSYGVNSTEKGDLSSESTVSRIRTEHFPLTLESARPSHTSQYLCASSRGKWEGQETQYFGPGTRLLVL.

This chain connects TRBV13 to TRBJ2-7, with 8 nucleotides matching TRBD2. Looked up from germline, CDR1 is PRHDT and CDR2 is FYEKMQ (reference sequence). The ends lost 0 bases at V and 5 bases at J; junction bases unmatched: 6. This CDR3 has 15 amino acids. CDR3 in amino acids: CASSLGSGGGNEQYF. The CDR3 DNA reads as TGTGCCAGCAGCTTAGGCTCCGGGGGGGGGAACGAGCAGTACTTC.

This clone was recorded a few times. The rearrangement uses TRBV11-2 and TRBJ2-5, with TRBD1 identical over 10 bases. With 6 bases clipped from V and 5 bases from J, the junction kept 9 bases outside the gene matches. The CDR3 has 15 residues. From germline, CDR1 is SGHAT and CDR2 FQNNGV. This chain's CDR3 is CASSPGQGDLETQYF. The CDR3 nucleotides are TGTGCCAGCAGTCCCGGACAGGGGGATTTGGAGACCCAGTACTTC.

Within the sample, this clone is medium-sized. This rearrangement joins TRBV4-2 to TRBJ2-7; 11 nucleotides agree with TRBD2. V lost 0 bases, J lost 4 bases, and 2 bases stayed unmatched. The CDR3 length is 15 residues. CDR1 and CDR2 (germline): LGHNA, YNFKEQ. The CDR3 bases are TGTGCCAGCAGCCAAGATCTAGCGGGGGGTTACGAGCAGTACTTC. Translating gives CASSQDLAGGYEQYF.

The chain is built from TRBV7-2 and TRBJ1-4; D perhaps matches TRBD1 (6 bases). Germline V gene sequence: CDR1 SGHTA, CDR2 FQGNSA. Trimming cost V 0 bases and J 7 bases, with 18 bases left between them. The CDR3 is 17 amino acids. The chain's CDR3 is CASSLAATQGVGEKLFF. The CDR3 nucleotides read TGTGCCAGCAGCTTAGCCGCCACACAGGGTGTGGGTGAAAAACTGTTTTTT.

The chain uses TRBV7-2 and TRBJ2-7; 8 bases map to TRBD2. The length of the CDR3 is 17 residues. J was trimmed by 1 base and V by 2 bases; bases with no gene match: 10. Germline values: CDR1 SGHTA, CDR2 FQGNSA. CDR3 sequence: CASSLPSGGTPSYEQYF. The CDR3 DNA follows: TGTGCCAGCAGCTTACCTTCGGGGGGGACACCGTCCTACGAGCAGTACTTC.